This entry describes one TCR beta chain. Antigen unknown. This PCR relied on a set of 60 Vbeta primers and 13 Jbeta primers. Sequenced by immunoSEQ multiplex PCR; TCRdb stores in-frame clones only, minus some. There are 50,000 to 70,000 clones in the sample; 60% to 80% occur only once, and 2.5% lies in the top ten. This entry is derived from a study of cytomegalovirus exposure and HLA in healthy donors. General study findings and limits: Using the classifier, cytomegalovirus status was reportedly diagnosed with high specificity and sensitivity. Later analysis suggested most CMV-associated TCR beta chains were HLA-restricted. A highly shared variant cluster was judged a likely technical artifact. Cytomegalovirus association was listed for 164 TCR beta chains.

The V gene's germline CDR1 is SGDLS and CDR2 YYNGEE. The CDR3 is 15 residues long. Trimming took 0 bases from V and 5 from J; bases not matched to a gene: 5. The specimen sequenced was PBMCs. The sequence came from a female donor in good health and CMV-seronegative. The rearrangement joins TRBV9 to TRBJ1-5; 7 nucleotides match TRBD1. CDR3 DNA sequence: TGTGCCAGCAGCGTAGGACAGGGCTCGTATCAGCCCCAGCATTTT. This encodes CASSVGQGSYQPQHF.